Below are 25 T cell receptor beta chains sequenced from a single sample in a study of tumor and adjacent non-tumor tissue in lung cancer. TCRbeta libraries were built with three rounds of nested PCR, modified from ARM-PCR. TCRdb re-derived calls from the multiplex PCR reads in MiXCR, one entry per CDR3 protein. The sample carries 65,000 to 95,000 distinct CDR3 sequences, approximately 71% recorded once. This sample's RNA came from whole unsorted tissue. The sequenced sample consisted of lung tumor tissue. The receptors shown here come from a woman between 65 and 79 years old with non-small cell lung cancer.

The table lists this clonotype with a count of one. An end of the junction does not agree with germline; a read error may underlie this. This chain uses TRBV5-5 with TRBJ1-1, with a tentative D call TRBD1 (5 bases). This CDR3 spans 15 amino acids. Germline V gene data show CDR1 as SGHKS and CDR2 as YYEKEE (reference sequence). This CDR3 reads CASSRGHGVYTEALF. Written as DNA, the CDR3 is TGTGCCAGCAGCCGAGGACACGGGGTGTACACTGAAGCTTTATTT.

Points on this clonotype: An end of the junction differs from the germline gene, which may be a read error. The chain carries TRBV6-2 or TRBV6-3 and TRBJ2-1; 12 bases are a match to TRBD2. CDR3 length: 18 amino acids. Germline lookup yields CDR1 MNHEY and CDR2 SVGEGT. CDR3: CAGSFPSGRAGSYNEQFF. DNA of the CDR3: TGTGCCGGCAGTTTTCCTAGCGGGAGGGCCGGGTCCTACAATGAGCAGTTCTTC.

The sample holds a few counts of this clonotype. Relative to the germline gene, one junction end is altered; a read error may explain this. The chain recombines TRBV12-3 or TRBV12-4 with TRBJ2-2; 7 positions match TRBD2. This CDR3 is 15 amino acids long. CDR3 bases: TGTGCCAGCAGTCTCCGACATGGGCGGAGCGGGGAACTGTTTTTT. It yields the protein CASSLRHGRSGELFF.

As regards this clonotype: At one of its ends the junction is not consistent with the germline gene, which may arise from a read error. The chain's CDR3 is CASSYWGTSWETHYF. In DNA form, the CDR3 reads TGTGCCAGCAGTTACTGGGGGACTAGCTGGGAGACCCATTACTTC. V usage is TRBV6-2 or TRBV6-3 and J usage is TRBJ2-5; TRBD2 matches 9 bases. The CDR3 runs 15 residues. The germline V gene encodes CDR1 MNHEY and CDR2 SVGEGT.

This clonotype is deemed medium-sized. This chain links TRBV29-1 with TRBJ2-3; D possibly corresponds to TRBD1 (6 bases). Trimming took off 3 bases at V and 10 bases at J, with 11 bases between the two ends. CDR3 length equals 11 residues. Per the germline V gene, CDR1 is SQVTM and CDR2 is ANQGSEA. The CDR3 loop reads CSVDRGHAQYF. CDR3 bases: TGCAGCGTTGACAGGGGTCATGCGCAGTATTTT.

This clonotype was counted at least ten times. This may arise from a read error, as a much more abundant clone is one base away. This sequence joins TRBV5-5 and TRBJ2-2; possibly TRBD1 or TRBD2 for D (5 bases each). V gave up 3 bases and J gave up 7 bases, with 19 bases separating them. CDR3 length equals 16 residues. Germline lookup yields CDR1 SGHKS and CDR2 YYEKEE (reference sequence). The CDR3 sequence: CASSSVGPPEIGELFF. CDR3 DNA sequence: TGTGCCAGCAGCTCCGTGGGACCGCCGGAGATCGGGGAGCTGTTTTTT.

Ten or more counts support this clonotype. This chain connects TRBV11-2 to TRBJ1-1; D is unclear. V was trimmed by 11 bases and J by 4 bases, leaving 17 bases between them. The CDR3 is 13 amino acids. Germline values: CDR1 SGHAT, CDR2 FQNNGV. CDR3 nucleotides: TGTGCCTGTCATAGGGCCCGAGGCACTGAAGCTTTCTTT. This codes for CACHRARGTEAFF.

The chain links TRBV6-1 to TRBJ2-7, with 9 bases aligning to TRBD1. The trim removed 6 bases at V and 12 bases at J, leaving 15 bases unmatched. The CDR3 extends over 14 amino acids. Germline CDR1 is MNHNS and CDR2 is SASEGT. The CDR3 region is CASSTGTGSSRRYF. The CDR3 DNA reads TGTGCCAGCAGCACCGGGACAGGGAGCTCGCGTCGGTACTTC.

For this clonotype: One end of the junction is discordant with germline, which a read error may explain. The gene calls are TRBV4-1 and TRBJ2-5; D might be TRBD2 (5 bases). There are 15 residues in the CDR3. Per the germline V gene, CDR1 is MGHRA and CDR2 is YSYEKL. This CDR3 is CASSSRTESQETQYF. The CDR3 coding sequence is TGCGCCAGCAGCTCCCGGACTGAGAGCCAAGAGACTCAGTACTTC.

With respect to this clonotype: This may arise from a read error, as a much more abundant clone is one base away. The rearrangement uses TRBV24-1 and TRBJ1-2; D ambiguous. CDR1 is KGHDR and CDR2 is SFDVKD in the germline V gene. The CDR3 is 13 residues long. V dropped 9 bases and J dropped 3 bases, with 13 bases sitting between them. CDR3 region: CATAHEGDYGYTF. CDR3 DNA: TGTGCCACCGCACATGAGGGCGACTATGGCTACACCTTC.

On this clonotype: Its ends do not fully match the called genes, so a read error is possible. This chain uses TRBV4-1 with TRBJ2-5, with D possibly TRBD1 on 5 matching bases. The CDR3 has 16 amino acids. Germline CDR1 is MGHRA and CDR2 is YSYEKL. CDR3 DNA: TGCGCCAGCATCCAAGATGCTTCAGGGTTCGGGGAGACCCAGTACTTC. Amino acids: CASIQDASGFGETQYF.

This clonotype was counted between two and nine times. The chain has TRBV20-1 and TRBJ2-5; 10 nucleotides align to TRBD1. The CDR3 runs to 13 residues. The germline gives CDR1 DFQATT, CDR2 SNEGSKA (reference sequence). V was clipped by 3 bases and J by 7 bases; unmatched bases: 5. The DNA for the CDR3 is TGCAGTGCTAGGACAGGGGGCTATGGGACCCAGTACTTC. This encodes CSARTGGYGTQYF.

In its sample, this clonotype is medium-sized (0.01 to 0.1%). As DNA, the CDR3 is TGTGCCAGCAGCTTGGTCAGTGAGCAGTTCTTC. Translation gives CASSLVSEQFF. V gene TRBV5-4 combines with J gene TRBJ2-1; D not certain. Per germline, CDR1 SGHNT and CDR2 YYREEE (reference sequence). The CDR3 runs to 11 residues. V lost 0 bases and J 9 bases, leaving 4 bases between the germline ends.

The chain carries TRBV18 and TRBJ1-1; the D is unclear. The CDR3 totals 11 residues. V was pared by 5 bases and J by 6 bases, with 7 bases between. CDR1 KGHSH and CDR2 LQKENI come from the germline V gene. In DNA form, the CDR3 reads TGTGCCAGCTCAAGCCTCTCTGAAGCTTTCTTT. It is translated as CASSSLSEAFF. The full variable domain, in which reference TRBV18 and TRBJ1-1 provide the parts outside the CDR3, is NAGVMQNPRHLVRRRGQEARLRCSPMKGHSHVYWYRQLPEEGLKFMVYLQKENIIDESGMPKERFSAEFPKEGPSILRIQQVVRGDSAAYFCASSSLSEAFFGQGTRLTVV.

Many counts were recorded for this clonotype. The chain is built from TRBV7-8 and TRBJ2-3, with 8 positions matching TRBD2. The CDR3 loop spans 15 amino acids. Trimming took 8 bases from V and 1 from J; bases not matched to a gene: 8. Germline V gene data show CDR1 as SGHVS and CDR2 as FQNEAQ. The CDR3: CASEPGGVGTDTQYF. In nucleotides, the CDR3 is TGTGCCAGCGAACCGGGGGGGGTTGGCACAGATACGCAGTATTTT.

For this clonotype: This CDR3 fails to terminate in the conserved phenylalanine or tryptophan, so it likely reflects a read error. The limits of the CDR3 on the DNA are not certain, so only TCRdb's listed CDR3 is given. This chain joins TRBV6-5 and TRBJ1-2. Including both end residues, the CDR3 is 14 amino acids long. The germline V gene has CDR1 MNHEY and CDR2 SVGAGI. The CDR3 loop reads CASSYGLANYGHTI.

This chain joins TRBV10-2 and TRBJ2-3, with TRBD2 identical over 9 bases. The CDR3 covers 16 residues. CDR1 and CDR2 (germline): WSHSY, SAAADI. Unmatched junction bases numbered 14, after V lost 8 bases and J lost 5 bases. This CDR3 reads CASVLASGRQVDTQYF. As DNA, the CDR3 is TGCGCCAGCGTTTTGGCCAGCGGGAGGCAGGTAGATACGCAGTATTTT.

This clonotype was detected ten times or more. CDR3 region: CASSEWQGTSEQYF. In DNA, the CDR3 is TGCGCCAGCAGTGAGTGGCAGGGGACGAGTGAGCAGTACTTC. The chain combines TRBV10-1 with TRBJ2-7; tentative D call: TRBD1 (6 bases). V was trimmed by 1 base and J by 7 bases, leaving 14 bases between them. Germline-derived CDR1 and CDR2 are WNHNN and SYGVQD (reference sequence). The CDR3 extends over 14 amino acids.

This clonotype came up a few times. The chain couples TRBV6-6 to TRBJ2-1; D possibly corresponds to TRBD2 (6 bases). V was pared by 4 bases and J by 0 bases, with 13 bases between. The CDR3 runs 16 residues. Per germline, CDR1 MNHNY and CDR2 SVGAGI (reference sequence). The CDR3 nucleotides read TGTGCCAGCAGTTGCTCGCCCGGGAGCTCCTACAATGAGCAGTTCTTC. Translated: CASSCSPGSSYNEQFF.

To note about this clonotype: A single base separates this from a much larger clone, so it may be a read error. This chain joins TRBV19 and TRBJ2-1; D is possibly TRBD2 (5 bases). CDR3 length equals 15 residues. Germline CDR1 and CDR2: LNHDA and SQIVND (reference sequence). CDR3 residues: CASNIGPLEHNEQFF. CDR3 sequence (DNA): TGTGCCAGTAATATAGGTCCACTAGAACACAATGAGCAGTTCTTC.

The chain recombines TRBV20-1 with TRBJ2-3, with D maybe TRBD2 (6 bases). Trimming took off 7 bases at V and 2 bases at J, with 22 bases between the two ends. Germline loops: CDR1 DFQATT, CDR2 SNEGSKA (reference sequence). This CDR3 region has 16 residues. DNA for the CDR3: TGCAGTGTTCTACCGGGAGAGGGAGGCGACACAGATACGCAGTATTTT. Protein: CSVLPGEGGDTDTQYF.

The table lists this clonotype with a few counts. The rearrangement links TRBV4-2 to TRBJ1-2; D ambiguous. V lost 4 bases and J lost 5, with 17 bases in between. CDR1 and CDR2 from the germline V gene are LGHNA and YNFKEQ. The CDR3 runs to 15 residues. CDR3 loop: CASSLRDEGLYGYTF. The CDR3 DNA is TGTGCCAGCAGCCTTCGAGACGAGGGTTTATATGGCTACACCTTC.

Concerning this clonotype itself: Mismatch with germline at one junction end may stem from a read error. The chain combines TRBV6-5 with TRBJ1-4; D gene unclear. The CDR3 sequence is 14 residues long. The germline gives CDR1 MNHEY, CDR2 SVGAGI. CDR3 sequence: CDSSYRGTDENLFF. Written as DNA, the CDR3 is TGTGACAGCAGTTACCGGGGTACGGATGAAAATCTGTTTTTT.

This chain uses TRBV29-1 with TRBJ2-3; TRBD1 or TRBD2 may be the D gene (5 bases each). The V gene's germline CDR1 is SQVTM and CDR2 ANQGSEA. This CDR3 region has 13 residues. Trimming removed 6 bases from V and 2 bases from J, with 12 bases in between. The CDR3 bases are TGCAGCGTGGGCCGGGGCTTCACAGATACGCAGTATTTT. Translation gives CSVGRGFTDTQYF.

This clonotype is medium-sized (0.01 to 0.1%). The gene calls are TRBV28 and TRBJ2-7, with 8 bases fitting TRBD2. V lost 5 bases to trimming and J lost 3 bases; unmatched junction nucleotides: 12. CDR1 and CDR2 from the germline V gene are MDHEN and SYDVKM. This CDR3 comprises 16 residues. The CDR3 region has the DNA TGTGCCAGCAGTCCGTATTTAGCGGGAACGGGCTACGAGCAGTACTTC. Translating gives CASSPYLAGTGYEQYF.